The clone carrying this TCR beta chain was detected only a few times. The sample originates from a study of CD8 T cells in ankylosing spondylitis. TCRdb recomputed calls from the 5' RACE reads with MiXCR, one row per CDR3 protein. The data contain some 120,000 distinct CDR3 sequences, roughly an eighth of them seen just once; the ten biggest clones take up approximately 3%. Trimming at V came to 4 bases and at J to 0 bases, leaving 6 bases not matched to a gene. The CDR3 runs to 15 residues. Per the germline V gene, CDR1 is SGHRS and CDR2 is YFSETQ. Sequencing was done on a sample of blood, either unsorted or a sorted T cell fraction (not recorded which). The V call is TRBV5-1, the J call TRBJ2-7; 8 nucleotides line up with TRBD1. The sequence derives from a female donor with ankylosing spondylitis or in good health (not recorded which). The CDR3 nucleotides read TGCGCCAGCAGCCCAGGGGGCATCCTCTCCTACGAGCAGTACTTC. It yields the protein CASSPGGILSYEQYF.